Included here is one TCR beta chain sequence, with context. Sequencing used immunoSEQ multiplex PCR; TCRdb keeps in-frame clones, though not all of them. The data contain about 140,000 clones, 92% of them seen just once; the ten biggest clones take up about 10%. This specimen comes from a study of control samples from healthy donors and cancer patients. The germline V gene has CDR1 LGHNA and CDR2 YSLEER. With V trimmed by 3 bases and J by 8 bases, 6 bases remained unmatched. CDR3 length: 13 residues. This chain links TRBV4-3 with TRBJ1-1, with TRBD1 identical over 7 bases. What was sequenced was blood. This sequence originates from a man aged 25-40 years in good health. CDR3: CASSHTDRTEAFF. CDR3 nucleotide sequence: TGCGCCAGCAGCCACACGGACAGGACCGAAGCTTTCTTT.